The rows below give T cell receptor beta chains drawn from one sample of a study of T cell responses to AZD1222 COVID-19 vaccine. The method was immunoSEQ multiplex PCR; TCRdb's version includes in-frame clones alone and lacks a portion of them. Here the sample spans about 150,000 clones, approximately 90% being singletons. The sequencing here drew on peripheral blood, taken on day 0 of AZD1222 vaccination. These receptor sequences come from an adult in good health. Both conserved end residues are part of each CDR3. Fields, in order: J gene, D gene, V gene, clone size, CDR3 DNA, CDR3 protein. The D gene is left open where the match is weak. For some rows the clone size is stated as once, few or many, or as a class when expanded; others skip it.

TRBJ2-7 | TRBD2 | TRBV19 | once | TGTGCCAGTAGTATTACGTCTAGCGGGGGTCCCTACGAGCAGTACTTC | CASSITSSGGPYEQYF
TRBJ2-5 | NA | TRBV5-4 | NA | TGTGCCAGCAGCTCCCGGACAGCTCAAGAGACCCAGTACTTC | CASSSRTAQETQYF
TRBJ1-1 | NA | TRBV28 | NA | TGTGCCAGCAGTTCTGGGAAGGGTGAGGTGGCTGAAGCTTTCTTT | CASSSGKGEVAEAFF
TRBJ2-1 | NA | TRBV24-1 | NA | TGTGCCACCAGTGACGGGCGGGACAATGAGCAGTTCTTC | CATSDGRDNEQFF
TRBJ2-3 | NA | TRBV24-1 | few | TGTGCCACCAGTGATTTAGCTGGCACAGATACGCAGTATTTT | CATSDLAGTDTQYF
TRBJ1-1 | NA | TRBV12-3/TRBV12-4 | few | TGTGCCAGCAGTTTTGGGTGGGACGCTTTCTTT | CASSFGWDAFF
TRBJ2-7 | NA | TRBV11-2 | NA | TGTGCCAGCAGCCCTATATGGGCGGGGGACAACTACGAGCAGTACTTC | CASSPIWAGDNYEQYF
TRBJ2-7 | TRBD1 | TRBV6-1 | few | TGTGCCAGCAGTGAAGGGGACAGTTCCTCCTACGAGCAGTACTTC | CASSEGDSSSYEQYF
TRBJ2-7 | NA | TRBV28 | NA | TGTGCCAGCAGTCCTGACAGGATCGCCTACGAGCAGTACTTC | CASSPDRIAYEQYF
TRBJ2-3 | TRBD2 | TRBV6-2/TRBV6-3 | NA | TGTGCCAGCAGTTTGGGCACAGCGGGAGGCTATAGAGATACGCAGTATTTT | CASSLGTAGGYRDTQYF
TRBJ2-7 | TRBD1 | TRBV5-4 | NA | TGTGCCAGCAGCTTGGGAGGGGGCGGGCCTGCCTACGAGCAGTACTTC | CASSLGGGGPAYEQYF
TRBJ1-5 | NA | TRBV21-1 | NA | TGTGCCAGCACCCAAGCAGGGGCAGGTCAGCCCCAGCATTTT | CASTQAGAGQPQHF
TRBJ2-3 | NA | TRBV27 | NA | TGTGCCAGCAGTTTAACTAAATCTAGCACAGATACGCAGTATTTT | CASSLTKSSTDTQYF
TRBJ2-3 | NA | TRBV28 | NA | TGTGCCAGCAAGGACAGCAAAAAATCTAGCACAGATACGCAGTATTTT | CASKDSKKSSTDTQYF
TRBJ2-7 | TRBD2 | TRBV4-2 | NA | TGTGCCAGCAGCCAAAGGCTAGCGGGAGAGTTCGAGCAGTACTTC | CASSQRLAGEFEQYF
TRBJ2-7 | NA | TRBV20-1 | NA | TGCAGTGCTAGAGATCACTACGAGCAGTACTTC | CSARDHYEQYF
TRBJ1-1 | NA | TRBV28 | NA | TGTGCCAGCAGTTACGGGCCATCCGGGACTGAAGCTTTCTTT | CASSYGPSGTEAFF
TRBJ2-2 | TRBD2 | TRBV10-3 | once | TGTGCCACCGGACTAGCGGAGGGAACCGGGGAGCTGTTTTTT | CATGLAEGTGELFF
TRBJ1-4 | TRBD1 | TRBV3-1/TRBV3-2 | NA | TGTGCCAGCAGCCAAGGTCAGGGGGTCCCTAATGAAAAACTGTTTTTT | CASSQGQGVPNEKLFF
TRBJ1-6 | TRBD1 | TRBV7-2 | NA | TGTGCCAGCAGCTTAGTCCCGGGACAGTTTTCACCCCTCCACTTT | CASSLVPGQFSPLHF
TRBJ2-7 | NA | TRBV27 | NA | TGTGCCAGCAGTTTCGGACAGTTCTACGAGCAGTACTTC | CASSFGQFYEQYF
TRBJ2-5 | NA | TRBV18 | once | TGTGCCAGCTCACCACCCTCTTCAGAGACCCAGTACTTC | CASSPPSSETQYF
TRBJ1-2 | TRBD1 | TRBV19 | NA | TGTGCCAGTAGCTTGGACAGGGGGCTGTCTGGCTACACCTTC | CASSLDRGLSGYTF
TRBJ1-1 | TRBD1 | TRBV27 | NA | TGTGCCTCGAGGACAGGGAACACTGAAGCTTTCTTT | CASRTGNTEAFF
TRBJ2-5 | NA | TRBV19 | NA | TGTGCCAGTAGCGGAGGGGGTGGTGAGACCCAGTACTTC | CASSGGGGETQYF
TRBJ1-2 | NA | TRBV19 | NA | TGTGCCAGTAGCCCCGGACTGGGGGGGTATGGCTACACCTTC | CASSPGLGGYGYTF
TRBJ1-2 | NA | TRBV7-2 | NA | TGTGCCAGCAGCCCGCAGAGGGGGGCTGGCTACACCTTC | CASSPQRGAGYTF
TRBJ1-1 | NA | TRBV9 | NA | TGTGCCAGCAGCCCTCCTTCCACTGAAGCTTTCTTT | CASSPPSTEAFF
TRBJ1-4 | NA | TRBV19 | NA | TGTGCCAGTAGTATAGACCTTTACCGGGCCTACGTCGAGGAAAAACTGTTTTTT | CASSIDLYRAYVEEKLFF
TRBJ1-4 | NA | TRBV27 | NA | TGTGCCAGCACTGGGGGGCTTCGGGAAAAACTGTTTTTT | CASTGGLREKLFF
TRBJ2-1 | NA | TRBV28 | few | TGTGCCACCCAGGGTTCCTACAATGAGCAGTTCTTC | CATQGSYNEQFF
TRBJ2-5 | TRBD2 | TRBV4-2 | NA | TGTGCCAGCAGCCAAGTAGCGGGGTACCAAGAGACCCAGTACTTC | CASSQVAGYQETQYF
TRBJ1-5 | NA | TRBV7-2 | NA | TGTGCCAGCAGCTTAGGGCTTCACGGCAGCAGGTCGCCCCAGCATTTT | CASSLGLHGSRSPQHF
TRBJ1-2 | TRBD1 | TRBV12-3/TRBV12-4 | once | TGTGCCAGCAGTTCAGGGGGTAACTATGGCTACACCTTC | CASSSGGNYGYTF
TRBJ2-7 | NA | TRBV7-8 | NA | TGTGCCAGCAGCTTAGCTGTCGTGTCCTACGAGCAGTACTTC | CASSLAVVSYEQYF